This T cell receptor (beta chain) was recorded in a study of OX40 agonist ivuxolimab in advanced cancers. Study-wide background: Intravenous ivuxolimab at 0.01 to 10 mg/kg was given to patients every 2 weeks.

The CDR3 runs 15 residues. V was clipped by 0 bases and J by 0 bases, with 9 bases between them. The germline V gene has CDR1 SGDLS and CDR2 YYNGEE. At baseline, cycle 4 day 1, and cycle 7 day 1, blood was sampled. Clones were read by immunoSEQ multiplex PCR, and TCRdb kept only the in-frame ones, dropping some. The data hold about 63,000 clones, with 91% observed a single time. The input for sequencing was CD4+ or CD8+ T cells sorted from blood, taken in a trial of the OX40 agonist ivuxolimab. The receptor was isolated from an adult with an advanced solid tumor such as melanoma, head and neck, liver or kidney cancer. This rearrangement joins TRBV9 to TRBJ1-1; maybe TRBD1 (6 bases). CDR3 in DNA: TGTGCCAGCAGCGTAGTACAGGGAGTGAACACTGAAGCTTTCTTT. Translated, it gives CASSVVQGVNTEAFF.